One and the same sample provided the 11 T cell receptor beta chains below, sequenced in a study of a mutant IDH1 vaccine in newly diagnosed glioma. The antigens of these receptors remain unknown. The method was immunoSEQ multiplex PCR; TCRdb's version includes in-frame clones alone and lacks a portion of them. Altogether around 78,000 clones are present, 90% to 95% being singletons, with the ten largest covering 0.56%. Time point reported: week 5, during vaccination. The study gave 300 ug of mutant IDH1 20-mer peptide per vaccine dose, with topical imiquimod. The specimen was PBMCs, collected from a glioma patient whose treatment included an IDH1 peptide vaccine. Receptors were obtained from a woman aged 45 to 65 with glioma.

This clone came up once. The gene calls are TRBV6-1 and TRBJ2-7; no clear D. V dropped 6 bases and J dropped 3 bases, with 9 bases sitting between them. This CDR3 spans 12 amino acids. CDR1 and CDR2 from the germline V gene are MNHNS and SASEGT. For the CDR3, the DNA is TGTGCCAGCAGGATCATATACTACGAGCAGTACTTC. Amino acid sequence: CASRIIYYEQYF.

The chain recombines TRBV5-1 with TRBJ2-1, with 14 positions matching TRBD2. CDR3 length: 16 residues. Germline V gene sequence: CDR1 SGHRS, CDR2 YFSETQ. Trimming took 0 bases from V and 8 from J; bases not matched to a gene: 4. CDR3: CASSLVGTSGSDEQFF. CDR3 nucleotide sequence: TGCGCCAGCAGCTTGGTTGGGACTAGCGGGAGCGATGAGCAGTTCTTC. Variable domain in full (rest from reference TRBV5-1 and TRBJ2-1): KAGVTQTPRYLIKTRGQQVTLSCSPISGHRSVSWYQQTPGQGLQFLFEYFSETQRNKGNFPGRFSGRQFSNSRSEMNVSTLELGDSALYLCASSLVGTSGSDEQFFGPGTRLTVL.

The V and J genes are TRBV19 and TRBJ1-1; D remains unclear. Trimming pared 3 bases from V and 1 base from J, leaving 6 bases between. This CDR3 has 13 amino acids. The germline gives CDR1 LNHDA, CDR2 SQIVND (reference sequence). CDR3 nucleotides: TGTGCCAGTAGTATGAGTAGGAACACTGAAGCTTTCTTT. Its translation: CASSMSRNTEAFF.

The chain joins TRBV6-5 to TRBJ2-3; D gene ambiguous. This CDR3 region has 15 residues. The germline V and J ends were trimmed by 5 bases and 0 bases, with 12 bases remaining between them. The germline V gene has CDR1 MNHEY and CDR2 SVGAGI. CDR3 nucleotides: TGTGCCAGCAGTAGTGAACGGCCAAGCACAGATACGCAGTATTTT. Protein sequence: CASSSERPSTDTQYF.

This clone was observed a single time. The same CDR3 can be traced to other DNA sequences in this sample. The chain carries TRBV19 and TRBJ1-5; perhaps TRBD1 as D (5 bases). V lost 3 bases and J 2 bases, leaving 14 bases between the germline ends. This CDR3 spans 16 amino acids. Looked up from germline, CDR1 is LNHDA and CDR2 is SQIVND (reference sequence). CDR3 protein: CASSITGRRGNQPQHF. Here the CDR3 DNA reads TGTGCCAGTAGTATTACAGGCCGACGCGGCAATCAGCCCCAGCATTTT.

The V and J genes are TRBV4-1 and TRBJ2-7; the D gene is possibly TRBD2 (5 bases). V was cut by 4 bases and J by 1 base, with 11 bases left in between. CDR1 is MGHRA and CDR2 is YSYEKL in the germline V gene. This CDR3 spans 14 amino acids. This CDR3 is CASSPWEQSYEQYF. The CDR3 bases are TGCGCCAGCAGCCCCTGGGAGCAGTCCTACGAGCAGTACTTC.

V is TRBV29-1 and J is TRBJ1-5; D uncertain. The V gene lost 8 bases and the J gene lost 7 bases, with 15 bases spanning the gap. There are 12 residues in the CDR3. Germline CDR1 reads SQVTM; CDR2 reads ANQGSEA. The CDR3 sequence: CSCEEPGQPQHF. The CDR3 DNA reads TGCAGCTGTGAAGAACCGGGGCAGCCCCAGCATTTT.

This clone appeared a single time. The genes are TRBV11-2 and TRBJ2-7; D is undetermined. This CDR3 spans 15 amino acids. In germline, CDR1 is SGHAT, CDR2 FQNNGV. V shed 1 base and J shed 4 bases, with 14 bases lying between them. The CDR3 region has the DNA TGTGCCAGCAGCTTAGTTGGCAGTGGATATTACGAGCAGTACTTC. Its translation: CASSLVGSGYYEQYF.

This chain connects TRBV15 to TRBJ2-4, with 12 bases matching TRBD2. The CDR3 spans 16 residues. Germline V gene sequence: CDR1 LNHNV, CDR2 YYDKDF (reference sequence). The J segment lost 9 bases and the V segment lost 0 bases, leaving 6 bases of the junction unmatched. The CDR3 nucleotides read TGTGCCACCAGCAGAGAACTAGCGGGAGGAGTGGTCATTCAGTACTTC. This encodes CATSRELAGGVVIQYF.

This clone was recorded only once. The DNA of the CDR3 is TGTGCCAGTAGTTCCAGGGGGGCGGCCGGGGAGCTGTTTTTT. It yields the protein CASSSRGAAGELFF. The V call is TRBV19, the J call TRBJ2-2, with D possibly matching TRBD1 (7 bases). Trimming pared 5 bases from V and 6 bases from J, leaving 13 bases between. Germline CDR1 LNHDA, CDR2 SQIVND (reference sequence). There are 14 residues in the CDR3.

V gene TRBV6-5 combines with J gene TRBJ2-2; D is unresolved. CDR3 length: 16 amino acids. CDR1 is MNHEY, CDR2 SVGAGI, per germline. Trimming removed 0 bases from V and 0 bases from J, with 8 bases in between. The CDR3 sequence: CASSYSSDSNTGELFF. CDR3 nucleotide sequence: TGTGCCAGCAGTTACTCATCGGATTCGAACACCGGGGAGCTGTTTTTT.